These 27 T cell receptor beta chains came from one sample sequenced in a study of early T cells in non-severe SARS-CoV-2 infection. One entry per CDR3 protein results from TCRdb running MiXCR on the 5' RACE reads. The sample holds just over 80,000 distinct CDR3 sequences, roughly 15% seen once. Material for sequencing was whole blood. These receptors were collected from an adult who was a healthcare worker with PCR-confirmed SARS-CoV-2 infection or an uninfected control (not recorded which).

This sequence joins TRBV3-1 and TRBJ2-7; 8 positions agree with TRBD1. In germline, CDR1 is LGHDT, CDR2 YNNKEL (reference sequence). Trimming at V came to 6 bases and at J to 2 bases, leaving 6 bases not matched to a gene. This CDR3 region has 14 residues. CDR3 DNA: TGTGCCAGCAGTCCCGGGACAGGACCCTACGAGCAGTACTTC. This translates into CASSPGTGPYEQYF.

This chain joins TRBV29-1 and TRBJ1-2; 9 bases line up with TRBD1. Germline-derived CDR1 and CDR2 are SQVTM and ANQGSEA. The CDR3 loop spans 12 amino acids. The ends lost 4 bases at V and 7 bases at J; junction bases unmatched: 4. CDR3 region: CSVVDRGGGYTF. In DNA, the CDR3 is TGCAGCGTTGTGGACAGGGGTGGTGGCTACACCTTC.

This clonotype occurred a few times. The chain has TRBV7-6 and TRBJ2-5; 8 nucleotides line up with TRBD1. This CDR3 has 15 amino acids. In germline, CDR1 is SGHVS, CDR2 FNYEAQ. V dropped 5 bases and J dropped 2; count of bases not matched to a gene: 7. The CDR3 coding sequence is TGTGCCAGCAGCGCAAACACAGGGGGGCAAGAGACCCAGTACTTC. Translation: CASSANTGGQETQYF.

The sample holds a few counts of this clonotype. The gene calls are TRBV29-1 and TRBJ2-1, with a tentative D call TRBD1 (5 bases). The V gene lost 7 bases and the J gene lost 0 bases, with 13 bases spanning the gap. The V gene's germline CDR1 is SQVTM and CDR2 ANQGSEA. The CDR3 is 14 amino acids. The CDR3 DNA reads TGCAGCGCCGCGGACAAGGCCTCCTACAATGAGCAGTTCTTC. Encoded protein: CSAADKASYNEQFF.

This chain uses TRBV11-2 with TRBJ2-7; D remains unclear. V lost 3 bases, J lost 3 bases, and 15 bases lay in between. Germline CDR1 is SGHAT and CDR2 is FQNNGV. The CDR3 contains 15 residues. The CDR3 loop reads CASSFGRLPGYEQYF. The DNA for the CDR3 is TGTGCCAGCAGCTTCGGACGCCTGCCTGGCTACGAGCAGTACTTC. The full variable domain, with the rest looked up from reference TRBV11-2 and TRBJ2-7, is EAGVAQSPRYKIIEKRQSVAFWCNPISGHATLYWYQQILGQGPKLLIQFQNNGVVDDSQLPKDRFSAERLKGVDSTLKIQPAKLEDSAVYLCASSFGRLPGYEQYFGPGTRLTVT.

As regards this clonotype: This sequence may be a read error, since a much larger clone differs from it by one base. The rearrangement links TRBV13 to TRBJ2-5; D is undetermined. The CDR3 has 13 residues. Trimming shortened V by 1 base and J by 9 bases, and 12 bases separated the two germline ends. The germline gives CDR1 PRHDT, CDR2 FYEKMQ (reference sequence). This CDR3 is CASSLAGQESQYF. CDR3 nucleotide sequence: TGTGCCAGCAGCTTAGCTGGGCAGGAGTCCCAGTACTTC. The full variable domain, with the rest looked up from reference TRBV13 and TRBJ2-5, is AAGVIQSPRHLIKEKRETATLKCYPIPRHDTVYWYQQGPGQDPQFLISFYEKMQSDKGSIPDRFSAQQFSDYHSELNMSSLELGDSALYFCASSLAGQESQYFGPGTRLLVL.

J is TRBJ1-2 and V is TRBV11-2, with D unresolved. The length of the CDR3 is 17 residues. Trimming shortened V by 3 bases and J by 4 bases, and 21 bases separated the two germline ends. CDR1 and CDR2 from the germline V gene are SGHAT and FQNNGV. In nucleotides, the CDR3 is TGTGCCAGCAGCTTTTCCCCCTCCCAGGCGGGAGGCTATGGCTACACCTTC. It yields the protein CASSFSPSQAGGYGYTF.

This clonotype was picked up a small number of times. CDR3 region: CAWRGPNYGYTF. The CDR3 nucleotides are TGTGCCTGGAGGGGACCCAACTATGGCTACACCTTC. The V gene is TRBV30, the J gene TRBJ1-2; tentative D call: TRBD1 (5 bases). V was shortened by 3 bases and J by 2 bases, with 7 bases between the two germline ends. CDR1 is GTSNPN, CDR2 SVGIG, per germline (reference sequence). The CDR3 totals 12 residues.

A few counts support this clonotype. This chain joins TRBV15 and TRBJ1-3, with 7 bases aligning to TRBD1. With V trimmed by 0 bases and J by 8 bases, 4 bases remained unmatched. Germline CDR1 LNHNV, CDR2 YYDKDF (reference sequence). This CDR3 has 14 residues. DNA of the CDR3: TGTGCCACCAGCAGAGATTGGCAGGGGGACACCATATATTTT. Translation: CATSRDWQGDTIYF.

This clonotype occurred a few times. The gene calls are TRBV28 and TRBJ2-5; D may be TRBD2 (5 bases). The V and J ends lost 5 bases and 5 bases respectively, with 18 bases between them. Per the germline V gene, CDR1 is MDHEN and CDR2 is SYDVKM. The CDR3 is 15 amino acids. The CDR3 protein is CASSPGIGPGETQYF. The DNA for the CDR3 is TGTGCCAGCAGTCCCGGGATTGGTCCCGGGGAGACCCAGTACTTC.

This clonotype was counted many times. The chain uses TRBV5-1 and TRBJ2-6; 10 bases are a match to TRBD1. V dropped 0 bases and J dropped 3; count of bases not matched to a gene: 12. Germline assignment: CDR1 SGHRS and CDR2 YFSETQ. CDR3 length: 20 residues. The CDR3 sequence is CASSLEGQGPFSVGANVLTF. CDR3 sequence (DNA): TGCGCCAGCAGCTTGGAGGGACAGGGGCCTTTTTCAGTTGGGGCCAACGTCCTGACTTTC.

This clonotype was seen a few times. V is TRBV20-1 and J is TRBJ2-7; D gene uncertain. V lost 3 bases and J 0 bases, leaving 15 bases between the germline ends. The CDR3 length is 15 residues. The germline CDR1 and CDR2 sequences are DFQATT and SNEGSKA (reference sequence). CDR3: CSASGPTRFSYEQYF. As DNA, the CDR3 is TGCAGTGCTAGCGGGCCCACCCGCTTCTCCTACGAGCAGTACTTC.

The chain uses TRBV7-2 and TRBJ2-1; D may be TRBD1 (5 bases). Germline CDR1 is SGHTA and CDR2 is FQGNSA. CDR3 length: 16 amino acids. Trimming took 0 bases from V and 3 from J, leaving 12 bases between them. Here the CDR3 DNA reads TGTGCCAGCAGCTTAGCCGTGGGGCGCGGCTACAATGAGCAGTTCTTC. Its protein is CASSLAVGRGYNEQFF.

This clonotype was seen repeatedly, ten times or more. The V call is TRBV12-3 or TRBV12-4, the J call TRBJ1-1; D is undetermined. This CDR3 is 14 amino acids long. V lost 6 bases and J 1 base, leaving 12 bases between the germline ends. The CDR3 spells CASSERLGNTEAFF. The DNA of the CDR3 is TGTGCCAGCAGCGAAAGATTGGGGAACACTGAAGCTTTCTTT.

The sample holds many counts of this clonotype. V is TRBV24-1 and J is TRBJ2-3; D is possibly TRBD1 or TRBD2 (6 bases each). Germline V gene sequence: CDR1 KGHDR, CDR2 SFDVKD. The CDR3 runs to 15 residues. The V end lost 2 bases, the J end lost 7 bases, and 15 bases lay between the germline ends. The DNA for the CDR3 is TGTGCCACCAGTGATTCCTGGGGGGCGAAGAATACGCAGTATTTT. Translation gives CATSDSWGAKNTQYF.

This clonotype counts as medium-sized. The rearrangement joins TRBV4-1 to TRBJ1-1; D is uncertain. Germline V lookup: CDR1 MGHRA, CDR2 YSYEKL. CDR3 size: 15 residues. Trimming stripped 0 bases from V and 2 bases from J, with 10 bases between. CDR3 residues: CASSQEAGANTEAFF. The CDR3 DNA is TGCGCCAGCAGCCAAGAAGCAGGAGCCAACACTGAAGCTTTCTTT.

This rearrangement joins TRBV20-1 to TRBJ1-1; maybe TRBD1 (6 bases). V shed 1 base and J shed 0 bases, with 18 bases lying between them. Germline V lookup: CDR1 DFQATT, CDR2 SNEGSKA (reference sequence). The CDR3 length is 17 residues. The DNA of the CDR3 is TGCAGTGCTAGAGGTCCTGGACAGCATACGGTGAACACTGAAGCTTTCTTT. Its protein product is CSARGPGQHTVNTEAFF.

This chain links TRBV11-2 with TRBJ2-1; the match to TRBD2 covers 8 bases. The junction had 13 bases not matched to a gene; V was cut back by 5 bases and J by 7 bases. This CDR3 is 16 amino acids long. Germline CDR1 SGHAT, CDR2 FQNNGV. CDR3 DNA sequence: TGTGCCAGCAGCGCCCCCGGACTAGCCGGGGGGAATGAGCAGTTCTTC. Its protein is CASSAPGLAGGNEQFF.

This clonotype was found many times. As DNA, the CDR3 is TGTGCCATCAGTGAATCCACTGGAATTGGAGAGACCCAGTACTTC. Protein product: CAISESTGIGETQYF. The rearrangement joins TRBV10-3 to TRBJ2-5, with D uncertain. CDR1 is ENHRY, CDR2 SYGVKD, per germline. V was trimmed by 3 bases and J by 4 bases, leaving 15 bases between them. This CDR3 spans 15 amino acids.

Regarding this clonotype: At one boundary the junction diverges from the germline segment, which might be a read error. The chain recombines TRBV5-1 with TRBJ2-1; TRBD1 agrees at 11 bases. Germline loops: CDR1 SGHRS, CDR2 YFSETQ. The CDR3 consists of 14 residues. The chain's CDR3 is CTSSQGDRGNEQFF. The CDR3 DNA reads TGCACCAGCAGCCAAGGGGACAGGGGGAATGAGCAGTTCTTC.

This clonotype has ten or more counts. The chain recombines TRBV18 with TRBJ2-1; 12 positions match TRBD2. After removal of 4 bases from V and 1 base from J, the junction contained 2 bases not matched to a gene. Per the germline V gene, CDR1 is KGHSH and CDR2 is LQKENI. The CDR3 spans 16 residues. In DNA, the CDR3 is TGTGCCAGCTCACAACTAGCGGGGGGTTCCTACAATGAGCAGTTCTTC. Its protein is CASSQLAGGSYNEQFF.

DNA of the CDR3: TGCAGCGTTGAAGGGCCGGGACTAGCGGGGGTGAATGAGCAGTTCTTC. This translates into CSVEGPGLAGVNEQFF. The V and J genes are TRBV29-1 and TRBJ2-1, with TRBD2 matching over 14 bases. The CDR3 length is 16 residues. After removal of 1 base from V and 7 bases from J, the junction contained 6 bases not matched to a gene. The germline V gene encodes CDR1 SQVTM and CDR2 ANQGSEA.

The sample holds many counts of this clonotype. The chain is built from TRBV6-5 and TRBJ1-1; 10 bases fit TRBD1. The CDR3 is 14 amino acids. Trimming took 8 bases from V and 5 from J; bases not matched to a gene: 8. Germline-derived CDR1 and CDR2 are MNHEY and SVGAGI. The CDR3 DNA reads TGTGCCAGCGTCGGGGACAGGGGAGGAACTGAAGCTTTCTTT. Translating it yields CASVGDRGGTEAFF.

There are many counts of this clonotype. V usage is TRBV9 and J usage is TRBJ1-5; 7 nucleotides line up with TRBD1. The V gene end was trimmed by 7 bases and the J gene end by 1 base; junction bases not matched to a gene: 11. This CDR3 is built from 16 residues. Germline CDR1 and CDR2: SGDLS and YYNGEE. The DNA for the CDR3 is TGTGCCAGCCACCAGGGGGGCAGGGGGAGCAATCAGCCCCAGCATTTT. Translated: CASHQGGRGSNQPQHF.

The sample holds a few counts of this clonotype. The chain carries TRBV29-1 and TRBJ2-5; no clear D. The V end lost 1 base, the J end lost 5 bases, and 14 bases lay between the germline ends. The CDR3 is made up of 14 amino acids. CDR1 SQVTM and CDR2 ANQGSEA come from the germline V gene. This CDR3 reads CSVEVRSVGETQYF. Here the CDR3 DNA reads TGCAGCGTTGAAGTTCGGTCGGTTGGCGAGACCCAGTACTTC. The complete variable domain, with remaining parts taken from reference TRBV29-1 and TRBJ2-5, reads SAVISQKPSRDICQRGTSLTIQCQVDSQVTMMFWYRQQPGQSLTLIATANQGSEATYESGFVIDKFPISRPNLTFSTLTVSNMSPEDSSIYLCSVEVRSVGETQYFGPGTRLLVL.

This clonotype was recorded at least ten times. This rearrangement joins TRBV20-1 to TRBJ1-6, with D tentatively TRBD1 (5 bases). Germline values: CDR1 DFQATT, CDR2 SNEGSKA (reference sequence). The V end lost 0 bases, the J end lost 0 bases, and 9 bases lay between the germline ends. The CDR3 is 16 residues long. The CDR3 nucleotides read TGCAGTGCTAGAGATCAGGGTGGCTCCTATAATTCACCCCTCCACTTT. Translated, it gives CSARDQGGSYNSPLHF.

This clonotype was observed many times. The CDR3 DNA is TGTGCCAGCAGCTTCGGTAACTACGAGCAGTACTTC. It encodes CASSFGNYEQYF. This sequence joins TRBV5-6 and TRBJ2-7; D is ambiguous. Germline loops: CDR1 SGHDT, CDR2 YYEEEE. The CDR3 is 12 amino acids. V shed 2 bases and J shed 3 bases, with 6 bases lying between them.